This paragraph reports one T cell receptor beta chain. The target antigen is unknown. PCR amplification relied on 60 Vbeta primers (plus 13 Jbeta primers). Assay: immunoSEQ multiplex PCR; the TCRdb copy retains only in-frame clones and omits some. This sample carries approximately 120,000 clones, roughly 80% of them seen once, and the ten largest clones take approximately 4%. This record comes from a study of cytomegalovirus exposure and HLA in healthy donors. Looked up from germline, CDR1 is SGHVS and CDR2 is FQNEAQ. Trimming left V 5 bases short and J 0 bases short, with 17 bases between. This CDR3 region has 16 residues. Points from the study as a whole: For most subjects, TCR beta sequences were reported to predict HLA-A and HLA-B alleles with accuracy. Across all donors, roughly uniform sequencing depth was an assumption of the presence/absence analyses. In a later analysis, HLA-associated beta chains showed higher expansion and lower generation probabilities than comparable chains.

Although they were nominally healthy when sampled, donors likely had unrecorded immune exposures. The chain combines TRBV7-8 with TRBJ2-7; a possible D gene is TRBD2 (5 bases). The TCR was taken from a man between 18 and 29 years old in good health and CMV-seropositive. The sample comprised PBMCs. The CDR3 here is CASSPGRGITSYEQYF. In DNA, the CDR3 is TGTGCCAGCAGCCCCGGAAGAGGGATCACCTCCTACGAGCAGTACTTC.